Each of the 16 T cell receptor beta chains below was sequenced from the same sample in a study of OX40 agonist ivuxolimab in advanced cancers. The table came from immunoSEQ multiplex PCR; TCRdb's copy has only in-frame clones and leaves some out. The table shows approximately 40,000 clones, with 88% occurring only once. The material sequenced was CD4+ or CD8+ T cells sorted from blood, taken in a trial of the OX40 agonist ivuxolimab. All receptors derive from an adult with an advanced solid tumor such as melanoma, head and neck, liver or kidney cancer.

The chain recombines TRBV6-5 with TRBJ2-7; the D is unclear. Germline assignment: CDR1 MNHEY and CDR2 SVGAGI. CDR3 length equals 11 residues. The V end lost 4 bases, the J end lost 5 bases, and 6 bases lay between the germline ends. CDR3 coding DNA: TGTGCCAGCAGTTTCGGAAACGAGCAGTACTTC. Its protein is CASSFGNEQYF.

V gene TRBV7-2 combines with J gene TRBJ2-7; perhaps TRBD2 as D (5 bases). Trimming removed 0 bases at V and 5 bases at J, with 14 bases between. The CDR3 sequence is 15 residues long. The germline V gene encodes CDR1 SGHTA and CDR2 FQGNSA. CDR3 coding DNA: TGTGCCAGCAGCTTAGCGCGTTCTAGCTGGCACGAGCAGTACTTC. This translates into CASSLARSSWHEQYF.

The rearrangement joins TRBV11-3 to TRBJ2-3, with 10 positions matching TRBD2. With 1 base clipped from V and 6 bases from J, the junction kept 4 bases outside the gene matches. This CDR3 is built from 15 residues. The V gene's germline CDR1 is SGHNT and CDR2 YENEEA. CDR3 nucleotide sequence: TGTGCCAGCAGCTTAGGGCTAGCGGGAGACGATACGCAGTATTTT. Amino acids: CASSLGLAGDDTQYF.

The rearrangement uses TRBV6-5 and TRBJ1-1, with unresolved D. V was shortened by 4 bases and J by 0 bases, with 12 bases between the two germline ends. CDR1 is MNHEY, CDR2 SVGAGI, per germline. This CDR3 has 15 residues. The CDR3 nucleotides read TGTGCCAGCAGTTCCAACCCGGGGTTGAACACTGAAGCTTTCTTT. Its translation is CASSSNPGLNTEAFF.

The rearrangement links TRBV28 to TRBJ2-7; tentatively, D is TRBD1 or TRBD2 (5 bases each). Deletions cut 9 bases from V and 3 bases from J, with 12 bases between. The CDR3 length is 12 residues. Germline V gene data show CDR1 as MDHEN and CDR2 as SYDVKM. CDR3 sequence (DNA): TGTGCCAGTGGGACGGTCGGCTACGAGCAGTACTTC. Residues: CASGTVGYEQYF.

This clone has only one observation. The chain has TRBV6-4 and TRBJ2-3, with 9 nucleotides matching TRBD1. With V trimmed by 3 bases and J by 1 base, 2 bases remained unmatched. The germline V gene encodes CDR1 MRHNA and CDR2 SNTAGT. This CDR3 comprises 15 residues. In DNA, the CDR3 is TGTGCCAGCAGTGAGGACAGGGGAGGCACAGATACGCAGTATTTT. It encodes CASSEDRGGTDTQYF.

The V gene is TRBV28, the J gene TRBJ2-7; maybe TRBD2 (5 bases). Germline V gene sequence: CDR1 MDHEN, CDR2 SYDVKM. This CDR3 region has 14 residues. V was clipped by 1 base and J by 7 bases, with 14 bases between them. DNA for the CDR3: TGTGCCAGCAGTTTATCGCTAGCAGCTAGAGAGCAGTACTTC. It specifies CASSLSLAAREQYF.

J is TRBJ2-2 and V is TRBV27; 7 bases are a match to TRBD2. CDR1 and CDR2 (germline): MNHEY, SMNVEV (reference sequence). CDR3 size: 14 residues. The J segment lost 7 bases and the V segment lost 10 bases, leaving 12 bases of the junction unmatched. CDR3 amino acids: CATHPGGRDGELFF. CDR3 coding DNA: TGTGCCACTCACCCCGGGGGGAGGGACGGGGAGCTGTTTTTT.

The rearrangement links TRBV6-5 to TRBJ1-1; D is perhaps TRBD1 (5 bases). The CDR3 extends over 14 amino acids. The V and J ends lost 0 bases and 1 base respectively, with 6 bases between them. Germline assignment: CDR1 MNHEY and CDR2 SVGAGI. The CDR3 DNA reads TGTGCCAGCAGTTACTCCGGGACGAACACTGAAGCTTTCTTT. Protein: CASSYSGTNTEAFF.

V gene TRBV28 combines with J gene TRBJ1-1; TRBD1 aligns across 9 bases. Per germline, CDR1 MDHEN and CDR2 SYDVKM. Unmatched junction bases numbered 8, after V lost 6 bases and J lost 0 bases. This CDR3 has 16 residues. This chain's CDR3 is CASSSTGGGMNTEAFF. The CDR3 nucleotides are TGTGCCAGCAGCTCGACAGGGGGGGGGATGAACACTGAAGCTTTCTTT. The variable domain in full, completed from reference TRBV28 and TRBJ1-1, reads DVKVTQSSRYLVKRTGEKVFLECVQDMDHENMFWYRQDPGLGLRLIYFSYDVKMKEKGDIPEGYSVSREKKERFSLILESASTNQTSMYLCASSSTGGGMNTEAFFGQGTRLTVV.

In DNA form, the CDR3 reads TGTGCCAGCAGTTTTAGGACAGGGGAGAATCAGCCCCAGCATTTT. Translated: CASSFRTGENQPQHF. The rearrangement links TRBV2 to TRBJ1-5, with 9 bases matching TRBD1. The CDR3 loop spans 15 amino acids. Germline lookup yields CDR1 SNHLY and CDR2 FYNNEI. V shed 5 bases and J 4 bases; nucleotides not matched to a gene: 6.

CDR3 amino acids: CASSPFTEHEQYF. The CDR3 DNA is TGTGCCAGCAGCCCCTTTACAGAGCACGAGCAGTACTTC. The genes are TRBV6-6 and TRBJ2-7; no clear D. This CDR3 is 13 amino acids long. CDR1 and CDR2 (germline): MNHNY, SVGAGI (reference sequence). Trimming pared 6 bases from V and 5 bases from J, leaving 14 bases between.

This clone was seen once. This rearrangement joins TRBV29-1 to TRBJ2-3; 8 bases agree with TRBD2. With V trimmed by 7 bases and J by 1 base, 7 bases remained unmatched. This CDR3 has 14 residues. Germline V gene sequence: CDR1 SQVTM, CDR2 ANQGSEA. This CDR3 is CSAAGGDRTDTQYF. As DNA, the CDR3 is TGCAGCGCCGCCGGGGGGGACCGCACAGATACGCAGTATTTT.

CDR3 protein: CATSSQLAGGPYTQYF. The CDR3 region has the DNA TGTGCCACCAGCTCTCAACTAGCGGGAGGGCCGTATACGCAGTATTTT. V gene TRBV15 combines with J gene TRBJ2-3, with 13 positions matching TRBD2. CDR1 and CDR2 from the germline V gene are LNHNV and YYDKDF (reference sequence). This CDR3 has 16 residues. V lost 5 bases to trimming and J lost 7 bases; unmatched junction nucleotides: 9.

The J gene is TRBJ2-7, the V gene TRBV7-3; the D call may be TRBD1 or TRBD2 (5 bases each). Trimming pared 2 bases from V and 7 bases from J, leaving 12 bases between. This CDR3 is built from 13 residues. Germline-derived CDR1 and CDR2 are SGHTA and FQGTGA. The CDR3 DNA reads as TGTGCCAGCAGCTTATCGGGGACGAATGAGCAGTACTTC. Residues: CASSLSGTNEQYF. Full variable domain (rest looked up from reference TRBV7-3 and TRBJ2-7): GAGVSQTPSNKVTEKGKYVELRCDPISGHTALYWYRQSLGQGPEFLIYFQGTGAADDSGLPNDRFFAVRPEGSVSTLKIQRTERGDSAVYLCASSLSGTNEQYFGPGTRLTVT.

The chain employs TRBV30 and TRBJ1-1; D remains unclear. Germline values: CDR1 GTSNPN, CDR2 SVGIG (reference sequence). V lost 0 bases to trimming and J lost 7 bases, with 12 bases between them. The CDR3 length is 13 residues. CDR3 region: CAWSVPSKYEAFF. In DNA form, the CDR3 reads TGTGCCTGGAGTGTACCATCGAAATATGAAGCTTTCTTT.